One TCR beta chain is described in this entry. Its antigen is as yet unknown. The method was immunoSEQ multiplex PCR; TCRdb's version includes in-frame clones alone and lacks a portion of them. Here the sample spans 100,000 to 150,000 clones, about 85% being singletons. The sample comes from a study of T cell responses to AZD1222 COVID-19 vaccine. Overall study context: Second doses that came at about 4 or about 12 weeks were put together.

Study-wide results and caveats: At study baseline, merely several AZD1222 recipients were seropositive. Scientists sampled the repertoires only once the peak T cell response had passed.

The CDR3 loop spans 13 amino acids. V lost 7 bases to trimming and J lost 8 bases, with 17 bases between them. The germline gives CDR1 MDHEN, CDR2 SYDVKM. The genes are TRBV28 and TRBJ1-2, with D hard to call. This receptor was obtained from an adult in good health. The material sequenced was peripheral blood, taken on day 0 of AZD1222 vaccination. The CDR3 protein is CASKDPGGGGYTF. CDR3 coding DNA: TGTGCCAGCAAAGATCCGGGTGGAGGAGGCTACACCTTC.